The next 28 T cell receptor beta chains were all read from a single sample in a study of T cell responses to AZD1222 COVID-19 vaccine. Profiling relied on immunoSEQ multiplex PCR, and the TCRdb table lists in-frame clones only, not all of them. The data contain roughly 150,000 clones, roughly 91% of them singletons. Sample: peripheral blood, taken 28 days after the second AZD1222 dose. These receptors were taken from an adult who received the AZD1222 COVID-19 vaccine.

The chain employs TRBV7-9 and TRBJ1-1; TRBD1 aligns across 9 bases. The length of the CDR3 is 16 residues. Germline V gene sequence: CDR1 SEHNR, CDR2 FQNEAQ (reference sequence). The ends lost 1 base at V and 3 bases at J; junction bases unmatched: 6. The CDR3 coding sequence is TGTGCCAGCAGCTTAGTAACACAGGGGGCCGACACTGAAGCTTTCTTT. As protein: CASSLVTQGADTEAFF.

The CDR3 sequence is CASSLVPSNGELFF. CDR3 DNA sequence: TGTGCCAGCAGCTTAGTCCCTAGCAATGGGGAGCTGTTTTTT. J is TRBJ2-2 and V is TRBV7-2, with a possible D match to TRBD2 (5 bases). CDR3 length equals 14 residues. V lost 1 base to trimming and J lost 8 bases, with 11 bases between them. CDR1 is SGHTA, CDR2 FQGNSA, per germline. Full variable domain (remainder filled in from reference TRBV7-2 and TRBJ2-2): GAGVSQSPSNKVTEKGKDVELRCDPISGHTALYWYRQSLGQGLEFLIYFQGNSAPDKSGLPSDRFSAERTGGSVSTLTIQRTQQEDSAVYLCASSLVPSNGELFFGEGSRLTVL.

V usage is TRBV11-2 and J usage is TRBJ1-5, with 7 bases that match TRBD1. Germline lookup yields CDR1 SGHAT and CDR2 FQNNGV. The ends lost 5 bases at V and 3 bases at J; junction bases unmatched: 7. This CDR3 contains 15 residues. Here the CDR3 reads CASSESQGTNQPQHF. CDR3 DNA sequence: TGTGCCAGCAGCGAGTCACAGGGGACCAATCAGCCCCAGCATTTT.

V is TRBV29-1 and J is TRBJ1-2; 9 bases fit TRBD1. The CDR3 loop spans 17 amino acids. The trim removed 3 bases at V and 8 bases at J, leaving 19 bases unmatched. The germline V gene encodes CDR1 SQVTM and CDR2 ANQGSEA. The chain's CDR3 is CSVDGAGRQGEIGGYTF. The CDR3 DNA sequence: TGCAGCGTTGATGGGGCTGGGCGACAGGGGGAAATTGGAGGCTACACCTTC.

This chain joins TRBV28 and TRBJ1-2; the D is unclear. V shed 2 bases and J shed 4 bases, with 14 bases lying between them. Germline V gene data show CDR1 as MDHEN and CDR2 as SYDVKM. This CDR3 has 15 residues. In nucleotides, the CDR3 is TGTGCCAGCAGTTTACTCTACCTTGAGAGCTATGGCTACACCTTC. It encodes CASSLLYLESYGYTF.

This chain uses TRBV10-3 with TRBJ1-2, with no clear D. The germline V and J ends were trimmed by 3 bases and 8 bases, with 13 bases remaining between them. CDR3 length: 13 amino acids. Germline lookup yields CDR1 ENHRY and CDR2 SYGVKD. CDR3 in amino acids: CAISDGHLRGYTF. The CDR3 DNA sequence: TGTGCCATCAGTGACGGCCACCTACGGGGCTACACCTTC.

The chain recombines TRBV6-4 with TRBJ1-1, with D possibly being TRBD1 (5 bases). The CDR3 has 14 amino acids. Germline V lookup: CDR1 MRHNA, CDR2 SNTAGT. V was cut by 4 bases and J by 1 base, with 10 bases left in between. The CDR3 sequence is CASSAVGGNTEAFF. Written as DNA, the CDR3 is TGTGCCAGCAGTGCCGTGGGGGGGAACACTGAAGCTTTCTTT.

The rearrangement joins TRBV27 to TRBJ1-2, with D maybe TRBD1 (6 bases). CDR1 MNHEY and CDR2 SMNVEV come from the germline V gene (reference sequence). The CDR3 is 14 amino acids. V was pared by 8 bases and J by 8 bases, with 21 bases between. The DNA of the CDR3 is TGTGCCAGCGCAGAGGCGGGGGCTTTGGGAGGCTACACCTTC. Its protein product is CASAEAGALGGYTF.

The chain combines TRBV29-1 with TRBJ2-1; tentative D call: TRBD1 (5 bases). The germline V gene encodes CDR1 SQVTM and CDR2 ANQGSEA. Between the trimmed V and J ends, which lost 1 base and 5 bases, there was a span of 15 bases. The CDR3 is made up of 15 amino acids. CDR3 in amino acids: CSVEAYETVNNEQFF. As DNA, the CDR3 is TGCAGCGTTGAAGCCTATGAGACAGTGAACAATGAGCAGTTCTTC.

The genes are TRBV7-3 and TRBJ2-3; D is undetermined. Germline lookup yields CDR1 SGHTA and CDR2 FQGTGA. The CDR3 runs to 17 residues. The germline V and J ends were trimmed by 0 bases and 0 bases, with 13 bases remaining between them. CDR3 protein: CASSLTSVVSSTDTQYF. As DNA, the CDR3 is TGTGCCAGCAGCTTAACCTCAGTGGTTAGTAGCACAGATACGCAGTATTTT.

The chain's CDR3 is CAWSVQTGGRSPLHF. The CDR3 region has the DNA TGTGCCTGGAGTGTACAAACAGGGGGCAGGTCACCCCTCCACTTT. V is TRBV30 and J is TRBJ1-6, with 9 nucleotides matching TRBD1. Germline-derived CDR1 and CDR2 are GTSNPN and SVGIG (reference sequence). J was trimmed by 10 bases and V by 0 bases; bases with no gene match: 7. The CDR3 sequence is 15 residues long.

The V gene is TRBV7-9, the J gene TRBJ2-7; D unresolved. Trimming removed 0 bases from V and 3 bases from J, with 6 bases in between. Germline loops: CDR1 SEHNR, CDR2 FQNEAQ (reference sequence). This CDR3 has 13 residues. CDR3 sequence: CASSLAGLYEQYF. The CDR3 DNA reads as TGTGCCAGCAGCTTAGCCGGCCTCTACGAGCAGTACTTC. The entire variable domain, with the rest obtained from reference TRBV7-9 and TRBJ2-7, is as follows: DTGVSQNPRHKITKRGQNVTFRCDPISEHNRLYWYRQTLGQGPEFLTYFQNEAQLEKSRLLSDRFSAERPKGSFSTLEIQRTEQGDSAMYLCASSLAGLYEQYFGPGTRLTVT.

The chain has TRBV6-5 and TRBJ2-1; D unresolved. CDR3 length: 15 residues. Trimming removed 6 bases at V and 5 bases at J, with 17 bases between. In germline, CDR1 is MNHEY, CDR2 SVGAGI. The CDR3 region is CASRTIQTVDNEQFF. The CDR3 DNA reads as TGTGCCAGCAGGACCATTCAAACAGTAGACAATGAGCAGTTCTTC.

CDR3 loop: CASTRRGTYEQYF. The CDR3 DNA reads as TGTGCCAGCACAAGACGGGGGACCTACGAGCAGTACTTC. The V call is TRBV7-8, the J call TRBJ2-7; a possible D gene is TRBD2 (6 bases). V shed 7 bases and J shed 2 bases, with 12 bases lying between them. Per the germline V gene, CDR1 is SGHVS and CDR2 is FQNEAQ. The CDR3 contains 13 residues.

The rearrangement links TRBV3-1 (or the pseudogene TRBV3-2) to TRBJ1-5; tentative D call: TRBD1 (6 bases). The CDR3 contains 15 residues. Germline V gene sequence: CDR1 LGHDT, CDR2 YNNKEL (reference sequence). Trimming stripped 0 bases from V and 9 bases from J, with 15 bases between. CDR3 loop: CASSQDGTPDRPQHF. In DNA, the CDR3 is TGTGCCAGCAGCCAAGACGGGACACCCGACAGGCCCCAGCATTTT.

The J gene is TRBJ2-1, the V gene TRBV10-1; 8 bases agree with TRBD2. CDR1 WNHNN and CDR2 SYGVQD come from the germline V gene (reference sequence). This CDR3 has 16 amino acids. Trimming at V came to 0 bases and at J to 6 bases, leaving 7 bases not matched to a gene. The CDR3 sequence is CASSESLVAGSNEQFF. As DNA, the CDR3 is TGCGCCAGCAGTGAGTCGCTAGTAGCGGGAAGCAATGAGCAGTTCTTC.

The J gene is TRBJ1-2, the V gene TRBV5-6; tentative D call: TRBD1 (5 bases). Deletions cut 3 bases from V and 8 bases from J, with 20 bases between. The CDR3 consists of 15 residues. Germline V gives CDR1 SGHDT, CDR2 YYEEEE. CDR3 residues: CASSYTGTALQGYTF. In nucleotides, the CDR3 is TGTGCCAGCAGCTACACCGGGACGGCCCTTCAAGGCTACACCTTC.

The rearrangement uses TRBV5-1 and TRBJ1-2; D might be TRBD1 (5 bases). The CDR3 has 13 amino acids. The germline gives CDR1 SGHRS, CDR2 YFSETQ. The V gene lost 4 bases and the J gene lost 4 bases, with 11 bases spanning the gap. The CDR3 sequence is CASSQDSSYGYTF. The CDR3 nucleotides read TGCGCCAGCAGCCAAGACAGTTCCTATGGCTACACCTTC.

The chain combines TRBV5-1 with TRBJ1-1, with D possibly being TRBD1 (5 bases). CDR1 SGHRS and CDR2 YFSETQ come from the germline V gene. The CDR3 is 15 residues long. V lost 0 bases and J lost 4, with 13 bases in between. The CDR3 nucleotides are TGCGCCAGCAGCTTGGCTGGGGGTGTCGGCACTGAAGCTTTCTTT. Its protein is CASSLAGGVGTEAFF. Drawing the rest from reference TRBV5-1 and TRBJ1-1, the complete variable domain is KAGVTQTPRYLIKTRGQQVTLSCSPISGHRSVSWYQQTPGQGLQFLFEYFSETQRNKGNFPGRFSGRQFSNSRSEMNVSTLELGDSALYLCASSLAGGVGTEAFFGQGTRLTVV.

The chain joins TRBV18 to TRBJ2-5; either TRBD1 or TRBD2 may fit D (5 bases each). This CDR3 is 14 amino acids long. V was cut by 3 bases and J by 1 base, with 9 bases left in between. Per germline, CDR1 KGHSH and CDR2 LQKENI. The CDR3 region is CASSPVGGQETQYF. As DNA, the CDR3 is TGTGCCAGCTCACCGGTTGGGGGCCAAGAGACCCAGTACTTC.

J is TRBJ2-5 and V is TRBV27; TRBD2 might be the D (7 bases). Germline CDR1 and CDR2: MNHEY and SMNVEV (reference sequence). The length of the CDR3 is 15 residues. V was shortened by 5 bases and J by 2 bases, with 15 bases between the two germline ends. The CDR3 is CASSRGGPLQETQYF. CDR3 in DNA: TGTGCCAGCAGTCGCGGGGGCCCCCTACAAGAGACCCAGTACTTC.

The gene calls are TRBV19 and TRBJ2-1, with D possibly being TRBD1 or TRBD2 (6 bases each). This CDR3 has 15 residues. V gave up 1 base and J gave up 7 bases, with 14 bases separating them. From germline, CDR1 is LNHDA and CDR2 SQIVND (reference sequence). CDR3 sequence (DNA): TGTGCCAGTAGTATAGGGGGGGCGGAGAGGAATGAGCAGTTCTTC. This codes for CASSIGGAERNEQFF.

This chain joins TRBV19 and TRBJ1-1; 7 bases agree with TRBD1. The germline gives CDR1 LNHDA, CDR2 SQIVND (reference sequence). Trimming at V came to 6 bases and at J to 7 bases, leaving 5 bases not matched to a gene. This CDR3 comprises 12 residues. As DNA, the CDR3 is TGTGCCAGTAGCCCGGACAGGTTTGAAGCTTTCTTT. Protein product: CASSPDRFEAFF.

This chain joins TRBV10-3 and TRBJ1-1; TRBD1 is a possible D gene (5 bases). The CDR3 is 12 residues long. V was clipped by 6 bases and J by 10 bases, with 15 bases between them. Germline loops: CDR1 ENHRY, CDR2 SYGVKD. In DNA form, the CDR3 reads TGTGCCATCAGGGGAGGGGAGGAGGGAGCTTTCTTT. Translation: CAIRGGEEGAFF.

The chain has TRBV18 and TRBJ2-1; 10 bases map to TRBD1. This CDR3 region has 17 residues. Germline CDR1 and CDR2: KGHSH and LQKENI. Trimming removed 3 bases from V and 2 bases from J; junction bases left unmatched: 7. The CDR3 reads CASSPPVGTGAYNEQFF. As DNA, the CDR3 is TGTGCCAGCTCACCCCCGGTGGGGACAGGGGCCTACAATGAGCAGTTCTTC.

The V gene is TRBV28, the J gene TRBJ2-5; D possibly corresponds to TRBD2 (6 bases). In germline, CDR1 is MDHEN, CDR2 SYDVKM. The CDR3 runs 14 residues. Trimming removed 8 bases from V and 1 base from J, with 14 bases in between. The CDR3 is CASSVPGGQETQYF. The CDR3 nucleotides are TGTGCCAGCTCCGTCCCCGGGGGCCAAGAGACCCAGTACTTC.

The chain carries TRBV28 and TRBJ2-2; tentative D call: TRBD1 (6 bases). CDR3 length: 15 residues. The ends were cut back, 7 bases at V and 8 bases at J, with 20 bases in the middle. The V gene's germline CDR1 is MDHEN and CDR2 SYDVKM. This CDR3 is CASTPGGAGEGELFF. In DNA, the CDR3 is TGTGCCAGCACTCCTGGGGGCGCCGGGGAAGGGGAGCTGTTTTTT.

The genes are TRBV2 and TRBJ1-1; 8 bases are a match to TRBD1. Germline trimming cut 6 bases from V and 1 base from J; bases unmatched to any gene: 7. Germline CDR1 reads SNHLY; CDR2 reads FYNNEI. The CDR3 has 15 residues. The DNA for the CDR3 is TGTGCCAGCAGCTTTCAGGGGGCGTCGAACACTGAAGCTTTCTTT. Its translation is CASSFQGASNTEAFF.